This entry features one T cell receptor beta chain sequence. These data belong to a study of T cell clonotyping in hematopoietic cell transplantation. The overall study: Cytoreduction preceded collection of pretransplant recipient samples.

Method: immunoSEQ multiplex PCR; TCRdb's copy keeps in-frame clones and lacks some. The sample has roughly 44,000 clones; about 85% are singletons. Time point here: recipient sample about 28 days before transplant, after cytoreduction. Recipient blood drawn about 28 days pretransplant and days 30, 100, 180 after. Specimen: peripheral blood mononuclear cells, collected before stem cell transplant. This TCR was recovered from a man between 60 and 70 years old with acute myeloid leukemia. Some clones in this sample may be carry-over from other donors' samples.

The CDR3 sequence: CSARDNYEQYF. The CDR3 nucleotides are TGCAGTGCCCGGGACAACTACGAGCAGTACTTC. V usage is TRBV20-1 and J usage is TRBJ2-7, with TRBD1 as a possible D gene (6 bases). The V gene's germline CDR1 is DFQATT and CDR2 SNEGSKA (reference sequence). The CDR3 is made up of 11 amino acids. The V gene lost 6 bases and the J gene lost 3 bases, with 9 bases spanning the gap.